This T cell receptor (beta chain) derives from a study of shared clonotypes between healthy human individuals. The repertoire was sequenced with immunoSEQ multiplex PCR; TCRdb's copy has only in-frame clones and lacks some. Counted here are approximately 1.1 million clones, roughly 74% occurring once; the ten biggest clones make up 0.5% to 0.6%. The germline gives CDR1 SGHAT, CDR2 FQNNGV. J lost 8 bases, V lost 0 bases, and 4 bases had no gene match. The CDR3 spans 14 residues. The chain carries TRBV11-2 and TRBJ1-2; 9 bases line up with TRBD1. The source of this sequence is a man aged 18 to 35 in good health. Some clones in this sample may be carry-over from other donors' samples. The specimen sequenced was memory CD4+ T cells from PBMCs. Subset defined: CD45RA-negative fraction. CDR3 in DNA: TGTGCCAGCAGCTTAGATGGGACAGGGTACGGCTACACCTTC. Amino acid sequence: CASSLDGTGYGYTF.